One sample yielded the 8 T cell receptor beta chains listed below, sequenced in a study of blood T cell repertoires in COVID-19. Method: immunoSEQ multiplex PCR; TCRdb's copy keeps in-frame clones and lacks some. The data contain roughly 300,000 clones, approximately 90% of them seen just once; the ten biggest clones take up 10%. Sequencing was carried out using PBMCs or T cells enriched from blood (not recorded which). Receptors were obtained from a young woman who had recovered from COVID-19.

This chain links TRBV28 with TRBJ1-2; 10 bases line up with TRBD1. Germline lookup yields CDR1 MDHEN and CDR2 SYDVKM. The CDR3 is 16 residues long. Trimming took 4 bases from V and 5 from J; bases not matched to a gene: 10. CDR3 bases: TGTGCCAGCAGTTCTCCCCGAGGGGACAGGGGATATGGCTACACCTTC. It is translated as CASSSPRGDRGYGYTF.

The chain combines TRBV9 with TRBJ2-1, with TRBD2 as a possible D gene (5 bases). Trimming stripped 2 bases from V and 0 bases from J, with 12 bases between. Germline assignment: CDR1 SGDLS and CDR2 YYNGEE. This CDR3 spans 16 amino acids. The CDR3: CASSVGLQSSYNEQFF. The CDR3 nucleotides are TGTGCCAGCAGCGTCGGACTCCAGAGCTCCTACAATGAGCAGTTCTTC.

The chain combines TRBV3-1 (or the pseudogene TRBV3-2) with TRBJ2-1; 15 bases are shared with TRBD2. The germline V gene encodes CDR1 LGHDT and CDR2 YNNKEL (reference sequence). V lost 2 bases, J lost 12 bases, and 5 bases stayed unmatched. The CDR3 is 15 residues long. The CDR3 loop reads CASSQRTSGGARQFF. The CDR3 nucleotides read TGTGCCAGCAGCCAACGGACTAGCGGGGGGGCCAGGCAGTTCTTC.

V and J are TRBV28 and TRBJ1-5, with D perhaps matching TRBD1 (6 bases). This CDR3 region has 15 residues. With 6 bases removed from V and 3 bases from J, the gap between germline ends came to 15 bases. From germline, CDR1 is MDHEN and CDR2 SYDVKM. CDR3 protein: CASRRTGRDNQPQHF. The CDR3 nucleotides read TGTGCCAGCAGGCGCACAGGGAGGGACAATCAGCCCCAGCATTTT.

The chain has TRBV6-1 and TRBJ1-6, with D maybe TRBD1 (6 bases). The V gene's germline CDR1 is MNHNS and CDR2 SASEGT. There are 17 residues in the CDR3. Trimming took off 2 bases at V and 7 bases at J, with 18 bases between the two ends. This CDR3 reads CASSERAWAGENSPLHF. DNA for the CDR3: TGTGCCAGCAGTGAACGGGCATGGGCAGGGGAAAATTCACCCCTCCACTTT.

CDR3 sequence (DNA): TGTGCCAGCAGCAAAGCGAGGGCTACAGGGGACGGCTACACCTTC. Protein product: CASSKARATGDGYTF. The chain is built from TRBV21-1 and TRBJ1-2; the D call in the table, TRBD1, was not verified against the DNA. TRBV21-1 is a known pseudogene. The CDR3 runs 15 residues.

The chain links TRBV10-2 to TRBJ1-5; D is possibly TRBD1 (5 bases). The V and J ends lost 3 bases and 4 bases respectively, with 10 bases between them. The germline V gene has CDR1 WSHSY and CDR2 SAAADI. This CDR3 region has 14 residues. This CDR3 reads CASSESGLNQPQHF. The CDR3 DNA sequence: TGCGCCAGCAGTGAATCAGGGTTGAATCAGCCCCAGCATTTT.

In regard to this clone: Other DNA sequences in this sample translate to the same CDR3. V usage is TRBV30 and J usage is TRBJ1-6, with D tentatively TRBD1 (5 bases). CDR3 length: 17 residues. From germline, CDR1 is GTSNPN and CDR2 SVGIG (reference sequence). The ends were cut back, 0 bases at V and 8 bases at J, with 20 bases in the middle. Written as DNA, the CDR3 is TGTGCCTGGAGTGTACAGGCATTCGGAGTAAATCATTCACCCCTCCACTTT. This translates into CAWSVQAFGVNHSPLHF.